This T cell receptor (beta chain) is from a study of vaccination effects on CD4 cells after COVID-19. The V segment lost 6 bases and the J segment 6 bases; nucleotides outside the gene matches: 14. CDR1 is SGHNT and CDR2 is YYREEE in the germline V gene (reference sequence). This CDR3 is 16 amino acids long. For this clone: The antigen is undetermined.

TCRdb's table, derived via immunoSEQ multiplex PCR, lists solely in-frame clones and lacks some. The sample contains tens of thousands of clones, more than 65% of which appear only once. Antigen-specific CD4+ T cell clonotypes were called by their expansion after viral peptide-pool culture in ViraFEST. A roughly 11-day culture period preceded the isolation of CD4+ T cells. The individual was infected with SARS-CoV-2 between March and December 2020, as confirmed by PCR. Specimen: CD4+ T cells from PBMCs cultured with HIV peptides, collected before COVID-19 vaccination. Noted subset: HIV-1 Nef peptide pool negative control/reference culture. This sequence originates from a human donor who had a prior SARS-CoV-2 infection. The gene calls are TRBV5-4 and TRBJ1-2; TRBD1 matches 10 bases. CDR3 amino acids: CASNNRETGGADGYTF. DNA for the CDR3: TGTGCCAGCAACAACCGAGAGACAGGGGGCGCAGATGGCTACACCTTC.